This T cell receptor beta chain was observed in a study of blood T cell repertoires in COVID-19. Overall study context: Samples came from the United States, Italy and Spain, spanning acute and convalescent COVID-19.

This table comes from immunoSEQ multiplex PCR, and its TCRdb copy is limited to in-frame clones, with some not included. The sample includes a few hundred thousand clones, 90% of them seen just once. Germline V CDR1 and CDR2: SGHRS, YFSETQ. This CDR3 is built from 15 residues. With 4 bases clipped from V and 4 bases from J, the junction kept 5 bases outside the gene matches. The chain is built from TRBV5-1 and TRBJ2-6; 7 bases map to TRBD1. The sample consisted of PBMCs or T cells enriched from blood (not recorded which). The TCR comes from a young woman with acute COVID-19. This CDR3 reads CASSQTGSGANVLTF. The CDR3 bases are TGCGCCAGCAGCCAGACAGGGTCGGGGGCCAACGTCCTGACTTTC.